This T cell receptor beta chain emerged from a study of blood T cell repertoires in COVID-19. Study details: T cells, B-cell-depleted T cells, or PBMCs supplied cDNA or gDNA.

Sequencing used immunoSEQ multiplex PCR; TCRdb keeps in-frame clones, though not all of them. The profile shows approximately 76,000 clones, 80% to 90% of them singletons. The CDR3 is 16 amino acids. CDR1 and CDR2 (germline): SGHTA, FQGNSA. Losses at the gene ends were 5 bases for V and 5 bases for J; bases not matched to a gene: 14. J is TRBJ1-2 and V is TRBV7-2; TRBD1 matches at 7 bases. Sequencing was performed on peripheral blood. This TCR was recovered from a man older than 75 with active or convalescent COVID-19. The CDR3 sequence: CASSPSAGQVVYGYTF. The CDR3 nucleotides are TGTGCCAGCAGCCCCTCCGCCGGACAGGTGGTTTATGGCTACACCTTC.